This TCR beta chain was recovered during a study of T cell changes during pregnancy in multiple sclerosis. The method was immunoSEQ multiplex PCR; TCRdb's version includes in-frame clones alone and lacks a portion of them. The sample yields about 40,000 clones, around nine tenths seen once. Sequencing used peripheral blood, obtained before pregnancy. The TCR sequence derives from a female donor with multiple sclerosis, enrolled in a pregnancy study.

CDR3 residues: CASSPRPPQARNEQFF. CDR3 DNA: TGCGCCAGCAGCCCACGGCCCCCCCAAGCTAGGAATGAGCAGTTCTTC. The chain combines TRBV4-1 with TRBJ2-1, with unresolved D. This CDR3 region has 16 residues. Trimming removed 4 bases from V and 7 bases from J, with 20 bases in between. Germline CDR1 is MGHRA and CDR2 is YSYEKL.